These 32 T cell receptor beta chains came from one sample sequenced in a study of cytomegalovirus exposure and HLA in healthy donors. The study ran its PCR with 60 Vbeta and 13 Jbeta primers. Sequenced by immunoSEQ multiplex PCR; TCRdb stores in-frame clones only, minus some. The sample has roughly 200,000 clones. The sequencing sample was made of PBMCs. These receptors all come from a girl aged 2-10 years in good health and CMV-seropositive.

The rearrangement uses TRBV11-3 and TRBJ2-1; 13 positions agree with TRBD2. CDR3 length: 15 residues. CDR1 is SGHNT, CDR2 YENEEA, per germline. Unmatched junction bases numbered 6, after V lost 3 bases and J lost 10 bases. In DNA, the CDR3 is TGTGCCAGCAGCTTGGTCGGGACTAGCGGGACCGAGCAGTTCTTC. This codes for CASSLVGTSGTEQFF.

The chain has TRBV7-2 and TRBJ2-1; 10 bases agree with TRBD2. From germline, CDR1 is SGHTA and CDR2 FQGNSA. This CDR3 contains 16 residues. The V and J ends lost 5 bases and 9 bases, in that order; junction bases with no gene match: 13. The CDR3 loop is CASSATSGFILGEQFF. CDR3 sequence (DNA): TGTGCCAGCAGCGCGACTAGCGGGTTCATATTGGGTGAGCAGTTCTTC.

The chain joins TRBV7-9 to TRBJ1-1; possibly TRBD1 for D (6 bases). The germline V and J ends were trimmed by 1 base and 2 bases, with 11 bases remaining between them. CDR3 size: 15 residues. Germline V lookup: CDR1 SEHNR, CDR2 FQNEAQ (reference sequence). The CDR3 DNA reads TGTGCCAGCAGCTTAGTTTCGGGACACAACACTGAAGCTTTCTTT. This codes for CASSLVSGHNTEAFF.

The chain carries TRBV10-1 and TRBJ2-7, with TRBD2 identical over 7 bases. Germline CDR1 is WNHNN and CDR2 is SYGVQD (reference sequence). Trimming at V came to 8 bases and at J to 6 bases, leaving 10 bases not matched to a gene. CDR3 size: 13 residues. The CDR3 is CASGPLAGGEQYF. The CDR3 DNA follows: TGCGCCAGCGGACCATTAGCGGGCGGCGAGCAGTACTTC.

The CDR3 DNA reads as TGCGCCAGCAGCTTCGGGAGCAGTAGCTCCTACGAGCAGTACTTC. Amino acids: CASSFGSSSSYEQYF. The chain uses TRBV5-1 and TRBJ2-7; maybe TRBD2 (6 bases). The germline gives CDR1 SGHRS, CDR2 YFSETQ. Trimming shortened V by 2 bases and J by 0 bases, and 12 bases separated the two germline ends. The length of the CDR3 is 15 residues.

The V gene is TRBV9, the J gene TRBJ1-3; TRBD1 might be the D (5 bases). The V end lost 0 bases, the J end lost 4 bases, and 11 bases lay between the germline ends. Germline lookup yields CDR1 SGDLS and CDR2 YYNGEE. CDR3 size: 15 residues. In DNA, the CDR3 is TGTGCCAGCAGCGTAGCGTCAGGGTCAGGAAACACCATATATTTT. This sequence encodes CASSVASGSGNTIYF.

J is TRBJ1-1 and V is TRBV27, with 7 bases lining up with TRBD1. V was pared by 4 bases and J by 1 base, with 12 bases of the junction left unmatched. The CDR3 consists of 17 residues. Germline CDR1 is MNHEY and CDR2 is SMNVEV (reference sequence). The CDR3 protein is CASSYGQESAGNTEAFF. CDR3 DNA: TGTGCCAGCAGTTATGGACAGGAGAGCGCGGGGAACACTGAAGCTTTCTTT.

The chain combines TRBV6-6 with TRBJ2-7, with a tentative D call TRBD2 (6 bases). This CDR3 has 14 amino acids. Between the trimmed V and J ends, which lost 2 bases and 2 bases, there was a span of 10 bases. Germline values: CDR1 MNHNY, CDR2 SVGAGI (reference sequence). In nucleotides, the CDR3 is TGTGCCAGCAGTTACGGGGGGAGCGCCTACGAGCAGTACTTC. Its translation: CASSYGGSAYEQYF.

The chain joins TRBV19 to TRBJ2-3; 10 bases map to TRBD2. The V segment lost 4 bases and the J segment 3 bases; nucleotides outside the gene matches: 7. The CDR3 loop spans 16 amino acids. Germline V lookup: CDR1 LNHDA, CDR2 SQIVND (reference sequence). The CDR3 protein is CASSTPSGRRTDTQYF. As DNA, the CDR3 is TGTGCCAGTAGTACCCCTAGCGGGAGAAGAACAGATACGCAGTATTTT.

The chain joins TRBV14 to TRBJ2-1; D may be TRBD1 or TRBD2 (12 bases each). Trimming removed 4 bases at V and 10 bases at J, with 44 bases between. The CDR3 has 23 amino acids. The germline gives CDR1 SGHDN, CDR2 FVKESK. The CDR3 protein is CASSLKGQGALWTSGIRLEEQFF. CDR3 nucleotides: TGTGCCAGCAGCCTCAAGGGACAGGGGGCGCTTTGGACTAGCGGGATCCGCTTAGAAGAGCAGTTCTTC.

The V and J genes are TRBV5-4 and TRBJ2-2; D gene uncertain. V was trimmed by 2 bases and J by 1 base, leaving 3 bases between them. CDR3 length: 13 residues. The germline CDR1 and CDR2 sequences are SGHNT and YYREEE (reference sequence). CDR3 coding DNA: TGTGCCAGCAGCTTACTGAACACCGGGGAGCTGTTTTTT. As protein: CASSLLNTGELFF.

The J gene is TRBJ1-1, the V gene TRBV14; D is ambiguous. V gave up 3 bases and J gave up 7 bases, with 15 bases separating them. Per germline, CDR1 SGHDN and CDR2 FVKESK. CDR3 length: 14 residues. The CDR3 coding sequence is TGTGCCAGCAGCCAGGAGACTGGGAGCATTGAAGCTTTCTTT. Protein: CASSQETGSIEAFF.

This rearrangement joins TRBV2 to TRBJ2-4; D may be TRBD2 (6 bases). The CDR3 loop spans 14 amino acids. CDR1 SNHLY and CDR2 FYNNEI come from the germline V gene. The germline V and J ends were trimmed by 7 bases and 0 bases, with 10 bases remaining between them. CDR3 loop: CASTGDPAKNIQYF. In DNA form, the CDR3 reads TGTGCCAGCACGGGAGATCCAGCCAAAAACATTCAGTACTTC.

The chain is built from TRBV5-6 and TRBJ2-1; D is perhaps TRBD2 (6 bases). V lost 4 bases, J lost 4 bases, and 9 bases lay in between. The CDR3 sequence is 13 residues long. CDR1 and CDR2 from the germline V gene are SGHDT and YYEEEE. The CDR3 sequence: CASSMGGYNEQFF. The DNA of the CDR3 is TGTGCCAGCAGCATGGGAGGATACAATGAGCAGTTCTTC.

The rearrangement uses TRBV6-6 and TRBJ1-4, with D tentatively TRBD1 (5 bases). Per the germline V gene, CDR1 is MNHNY and CDR2 is SVGAGI (reference sequence). This CDR3 is built from 14 residues. Trimming removed 6 bases from V and 8 bases from J, with 16 bases in between. The CDR3 reads CASRIGGSLEKLFF. The DNA for the CDR3 is TGTGCCAGCAGAATCGGGGGGTCTCTAGAAAAACTGTTTTTT.

The chain couples TRBV5-1 to TRBJ2-7, with D possibly TRBD2 on 7 matching bases. CDR1 and CDR2 (germline): SGHRS, YFSETQ. V lost 2 bases and J lost 0, with 12 bases in between. CDR3 length: 15 residues. This CDR3 is CASSLAAGASYEQYF. The DNA for the CDR3 is TGCGCCAGCAGCTTAGCGGCGGGGGCCTCCTACGAGCAGTACTTC.

The V call is TRBV2, the J call TRBJ2-1, with a weak D call TRBD2 (5 bases). The CDR3 contains 15 residues. Germline V gene data show CDR1 as SNHLY and CDR2 as FYNNEI. The V gene lost 2 bases and the J gene lost 7 bases, with 15 bases spanning the gap. CDR3 sequence reads: CASSEFVGVGNEQFF. DNA of the CDR3: TGTGCCAGCAGTGAATTCGTGGGAGTAGGAAATGAGCAGTTCTTC.

The CDR3 protein is CASSPGTGWDWNQPQHF. CDR3 in DNA: TGTGCCAGCAGTCCCGGGACAGGGTGGGATTGGAATCAGCCCCAGCATTTT. The chain couples TRBV27 to TRBJ1-5; 9 nucleotides align to TRBD1. The germline V gene encodes CDR1 MNHEY and CDR2 SMNVEV (reference sequence). The CDR3 totals 17 residues. V lost 5 bases to trimming and J lost 4 bases; unmatched junction nucleotides: 12.

The chain joins TRBV6-1 to TRBJ2-7; TRBD2 agrees at 11 bases. V trimming: 3 bases; J trimming: 7 bases; junction bases outside the gene matches: 8. The CDR3 loop spans 15 amino acids. Germline values: CDR1 MNHNS, CDR2 SASEGT. The CDR3 sequence is CASSEGSSGRREQYF. In nucleotides, the CDR3 is TGTGCCAGCAGTGAGGGGTCTAGCGGGAGGCGGGAGCAGTACTTC.

The rearrangement joins TRBV5-4 to TRBJ1-4, with 8 bases identical to TRBD1. This CDR3 spans 14 amino acids. Germline V gives CDR1 SGHNT, CDR2 YYREEE (reference sequence). Losses at the gene ends were 6 bases for V and 7 bases for J; bases not matched to a gene: 8. The CDR3: CASTQTGEGEKLFF. CDR3 nucleotides: TGTGCCAGCACCCAGACAGGGGAAGGTGAAAAACTGTTTTTT.

This chain uses TRBV10-3 with TRBJ1-1; D is uncertain. Germline V gene sequence: CDR1 ENHRY, CDR2 SYGVKD. The V end was cut by 5 bases, the J end by 4 bases, with 11 bases between. CDR3 size: 13 residues. This CDR3 reads CAISPHPGTEAFF. For the CDR3, the DNA is TGTGCCATCAGTCCTCATCCGGGCACTGAAGCTTTCTTT.

V usage is TRBV5-4 and J usage is TRBJ1-1; possibly TRBD1 for D (6 bases). CDR3 length: 17 amino acids. The germline V and J ends were trimmed by 7 bases and 0 bases, with 22 bases remaining between them. Germline CDR1 reads SGHNT; CDR2 reads YYREEE (reference sequence). The CDR3 sequence: CASPGGGRTSMNTEAFF. DNA for the CDR3: TGTGCCAGCCCGGGCGGGGGGCGAACCTCCATGAACACTGAAGCTTTCTTT.

J is TRBJ1-2 and V is TRBV5-4; TRBD1 agrees at 8 bases. V shed 1 base, J shed 4 bases, and the junction held 6 bases outside the gene matches. Germline CDR1 reads SGHNT; CDR2 reads YYREEE (reference sequence). This CDR3 contains 15 residues. The CDR3 is CASSLRGQGLYGYTF. DNA of the CDR3: TGTGCCAGCAGCTTGCGAGGACAGGGACTCTATGGCTACACCTTC.

V gene TRBV7-6 combines with J gene TRBJ1-4; no clear D gene. Per the germline V gene, CDR1 is SGHVS and CDR2 is FNYEAQ. The CDR3 loop spans 16 amino acids. V lost 1 base, J lost 0 bases, and 9 bases lay in between. CDR3 nucleotides: TGTGCCAGCAGCTTAGGGGTAGCCGCAACTAATGAAAAACTGTTTTTT. It specifies CASSLGVAATNEKLFF.

V usage is TRBV28 and J usage is TRBJ2-7, with 7 bases that match TRBD1. Trimming at V came to 6 bases and at J to 0 bases, leaving 8 bases not matched to a gene. CDR1 MDHEN and CDR2 SYDVKM come from the germline V gene. The CDR3 runs to 15 residues. CDR3 protein: CASSQDRSFSYEQYF. CDR3 DNA: TGTGCCAGCAGCCAGGACAGGAGTTTCTCCTACGAGCAGTACTTC.

V gene TRBV5-1 combines with J gene TRBJ2-7, with 7 bases aligning to TRBD1. This CDR3 has 13 residues. The germline V gene encodes CDR1 SGHRS and CDR2 YFSETQ. Unmatched junction bases numbered 3, after V lost 4 bases and J lost 2 bases. CDR3: CASSADRAYEQYF. For the CDR3, the DNA is TGCGCCAGCAGCGCCGACAGGGCCTACGAGCAGTACTTC.

The chain couples TRBV5-4 to TRBJ1-1, with 9 bases aligning to TRBD1. Germline V CDR1 and CDR2: SGHNT, YYREEE (reference sequence). The CDR3 is 17 amino acids. The V segment lost 3 bases and the J segment 0 bases; nucleotides outside the gene matches: 9. The CDR3: CASSSRKQGAMNTEAFF. The CDR3 nucleotides read TGTGCCAGCAGCTCCCGAAAACAGGGGGCCATGAACACTGAAGCTTTCTTT.

The V and J genes are TRBV28 and TRBJ1-1; D is unresolved. This CDR3 region has 12 residues. V lost 0 bases and J lost 8, with 7 bases in between. Germline V CDR1 and CDR2: MDHEN, SYDVKM. The CDR3 nucleotides are TGTGCCAGCAGTTTATGGGCGGGAGAAGCTTTCTTT. Its protein product is CASSLWAGEAFF.

The chain combines TRBV28 with TRBJ1-5; D is undetermined. CDR3 length equals 15 residues. V gave up 2 bases and J gave up 2 bases, with 10 bases separating them. The V gene's germline CDR1 is MDHEN and CDR2 SYDVKM. CDR3 sequence: CASSLGTAGNQPQHF. The CDR3 DNA is TGTGCCAGCAGTTTAGGAACAGCAGGCAATCAGCCCCAGCATTTT.

J is TRBJ2-1 and V is TRBV19, with TRBD2 as a possible D gene (5 bases). With 6 bases removed from V and 4 bases from J, the gap between germline ends came to 10 bases. This CDR3 has 13 amino acids. The germline V gene has CDR1 LNHDA and CDR2 SQIVND (reference sequence). DNA for the CDR3: TGTGCCAGTAGGGGTACGGGGTACAATGAGCAGTTCTTC. Translating gives CASRGTGYNEQFF.

This rearrangement joins TRBV6-8 to TRBJ2-3, with TRBD2 as a possible D gene (7 bases). With 6 bases removed from V and 0 bases from J, the gap between germline ends came to 19 bases. The CDR3 has 17 amino acids. Germline assignment: CDR1 MNHGY and CDR2 SAAAGT. CDR3 sequence reads: CASSPGLGGPSTDTQYF. In nucleotides, the CDR3 is TGTGCCAGCAGCCCCGGGCTGGGGGGGCCTAGCACAGATACGCAGTATTTT.

The rearrangement joins TRBV28 to TRBJ2-5, with TRBD1 matching 8 bases. V was clipped by 0 bases and J by 7 bases; unmatched bases: 13. Germline V gene data show CDR1 as MDHEN and CDR2 as SYDVKM. The CDR3 is 17 amino acids. CDR3 sequence (DNA): TGTGCCAGCAGTTTATGGCAAGGACAGGGAGCTTTGGGGACCCAGTACTTC. Protein product: CASSLWQGQGALGTQYF.